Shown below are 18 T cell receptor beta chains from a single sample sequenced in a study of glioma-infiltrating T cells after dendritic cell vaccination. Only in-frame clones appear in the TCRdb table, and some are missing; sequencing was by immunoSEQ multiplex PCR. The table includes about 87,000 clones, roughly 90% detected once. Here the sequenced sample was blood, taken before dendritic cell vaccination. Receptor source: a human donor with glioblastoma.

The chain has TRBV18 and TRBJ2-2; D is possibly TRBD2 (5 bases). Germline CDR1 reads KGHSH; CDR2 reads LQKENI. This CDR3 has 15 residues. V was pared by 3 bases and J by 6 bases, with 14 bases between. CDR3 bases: TGTGCCAGCTCACCCGGGGATACGGGCGCCGGGGAGCTGTTTTTT. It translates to CASSPGDTGAGELFF.

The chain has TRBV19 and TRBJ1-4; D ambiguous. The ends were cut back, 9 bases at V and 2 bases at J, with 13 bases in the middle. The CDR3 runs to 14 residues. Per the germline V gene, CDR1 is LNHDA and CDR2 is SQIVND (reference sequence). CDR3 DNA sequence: TGTGCCAGCTCCGAGACGGGTACTAATGAAAAACTGTTTTTT. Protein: CASSETGTNEKLFF.

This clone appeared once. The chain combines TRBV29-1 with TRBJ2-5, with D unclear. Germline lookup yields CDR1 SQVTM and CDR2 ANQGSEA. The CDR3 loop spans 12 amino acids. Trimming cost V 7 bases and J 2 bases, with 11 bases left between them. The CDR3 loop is CSGGYEQETQYF. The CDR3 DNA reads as TGCAGCGGCGGATACGAACAAGAGACCCAGTACTTC.

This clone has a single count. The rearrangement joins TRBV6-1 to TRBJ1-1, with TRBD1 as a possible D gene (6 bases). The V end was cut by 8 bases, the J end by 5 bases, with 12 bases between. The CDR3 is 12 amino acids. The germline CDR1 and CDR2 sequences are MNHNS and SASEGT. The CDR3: CASYREGTEAFF. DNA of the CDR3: TGTGCCAGCTACAGGGAAGGTACTGAAGCTTTCTTT.

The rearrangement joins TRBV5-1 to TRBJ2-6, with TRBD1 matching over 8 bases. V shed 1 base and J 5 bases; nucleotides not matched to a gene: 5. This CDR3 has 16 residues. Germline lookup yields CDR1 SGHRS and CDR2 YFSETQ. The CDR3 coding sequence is TGCGCCAGCAGCTTGCCAGGGGGCGGGTGGGCCAACGTCCTGACTTTC. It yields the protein CASSLPGGGWANVLTF. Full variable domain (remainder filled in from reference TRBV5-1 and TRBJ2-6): KAGVTQTPRYLIKTRGQQVTLSCSPISGHRSVSWYQQTPGQGLQFLFEYFSETQRNKGNFPGRFSGRQFSNSRSEMNVSTLELGDSALYLCASSLPGGGWANVLTFGAGSRLTVL.

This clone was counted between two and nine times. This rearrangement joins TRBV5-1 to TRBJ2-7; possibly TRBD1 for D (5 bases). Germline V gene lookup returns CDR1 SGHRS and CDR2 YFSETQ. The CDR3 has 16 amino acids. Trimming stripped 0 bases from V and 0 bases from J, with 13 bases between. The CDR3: CASSLAQGLSSYEQYF. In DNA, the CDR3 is TGCGCCAGCAGCTTGGCCCAGGGCCTGAGCTCCTACGAGCAGTACTTC.

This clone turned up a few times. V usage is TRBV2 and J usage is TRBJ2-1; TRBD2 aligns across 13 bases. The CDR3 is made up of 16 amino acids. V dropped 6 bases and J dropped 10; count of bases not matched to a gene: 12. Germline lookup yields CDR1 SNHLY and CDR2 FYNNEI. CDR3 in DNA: TGTGCCAGCAGCGGAACTGGGACTAGCGGGATCGGGGAGCAGTTCTTC. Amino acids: CASSGTGTSGIGEQFF.

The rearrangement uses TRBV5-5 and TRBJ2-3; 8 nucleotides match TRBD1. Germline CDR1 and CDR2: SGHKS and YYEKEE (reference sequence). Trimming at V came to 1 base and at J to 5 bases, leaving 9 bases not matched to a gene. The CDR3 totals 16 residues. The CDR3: CASSLNPPGGGDTQYF. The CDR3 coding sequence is TGTGCCAGCAGCTTGAACCCGCCAGGGGGCGGAGATACGCAGTATTTT.

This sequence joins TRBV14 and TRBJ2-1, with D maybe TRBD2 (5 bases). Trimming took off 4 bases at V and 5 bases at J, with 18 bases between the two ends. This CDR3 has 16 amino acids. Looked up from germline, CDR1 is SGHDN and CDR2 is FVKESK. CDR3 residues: CASSLAGNEVHNEQFF. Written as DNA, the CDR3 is TGTGCCAGCAGCCTTGCCGGGAACGAGGTACACAATGAGCAGTTCTTC.

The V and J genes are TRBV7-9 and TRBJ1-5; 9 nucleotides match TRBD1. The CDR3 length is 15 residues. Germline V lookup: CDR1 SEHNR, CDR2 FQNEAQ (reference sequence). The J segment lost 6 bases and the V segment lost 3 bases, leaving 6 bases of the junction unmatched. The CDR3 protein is CASSLGQGTGQPQHF. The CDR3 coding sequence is TGTGCCAGCAGCTTGGGACAGGGAACGGGTCAGCCCCAGCATTTT. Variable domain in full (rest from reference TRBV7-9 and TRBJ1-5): DTGVSQNPRHKITKRGQNVTFRCDPISEHNRLYWYRQTLGQGPEFLTYFQNEAQLEKSRLLSDRFSAERPKGSFSTLEIQRTEQGDSAMYLCASSLGQGTGQPQHFGDGTRLSIL.

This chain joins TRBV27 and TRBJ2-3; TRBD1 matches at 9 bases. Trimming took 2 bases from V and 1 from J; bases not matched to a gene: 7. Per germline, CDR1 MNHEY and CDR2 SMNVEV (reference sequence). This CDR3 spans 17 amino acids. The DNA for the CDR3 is TGTGCCAGCAGTTTAACCACAGGGGGCGCTGGCACAGATACGCAGTATTTT. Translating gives CASSLTTGGAGTDTQYF.

The CDR3 loop is CASRLAYDMNGGASYGYTF. CDR3 bases: TGTGCAAGTCGCTTAGCGTACGATATGAATGGTGGAGCTAGCTATGGCTACACCTTC. The rearrangement links TRBV12-2 to TRBJ1-2. TRBV12-2 is labeled a pseudogene. The length of the CDR3 is 19 residues.

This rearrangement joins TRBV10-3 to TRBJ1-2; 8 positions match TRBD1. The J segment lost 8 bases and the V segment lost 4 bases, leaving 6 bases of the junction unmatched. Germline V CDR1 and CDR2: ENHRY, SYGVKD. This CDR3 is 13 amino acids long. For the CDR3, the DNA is TGTGCCATCAGTGCGGCAGGGGGCGACGGCTACACCTTC. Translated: CAISAAGGDGYTF.

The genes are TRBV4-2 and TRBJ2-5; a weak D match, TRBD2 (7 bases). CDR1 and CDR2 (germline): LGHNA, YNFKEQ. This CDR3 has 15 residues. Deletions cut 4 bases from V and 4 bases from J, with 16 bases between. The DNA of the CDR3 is TGTGCCAGCAGCCTCACGCCGGGGGGCAGAGAGACCCAGTACTTC. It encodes CASSLTPGGRETQYF.

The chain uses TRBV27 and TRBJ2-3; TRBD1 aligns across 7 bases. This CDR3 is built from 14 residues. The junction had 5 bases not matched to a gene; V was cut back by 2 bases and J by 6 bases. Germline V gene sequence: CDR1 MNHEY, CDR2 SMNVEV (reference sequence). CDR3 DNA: TGTGCCAGCAGTTTAAGGGGGCACGAGGATACGCAGTATTTT. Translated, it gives CASSLRGHEDTQYF.

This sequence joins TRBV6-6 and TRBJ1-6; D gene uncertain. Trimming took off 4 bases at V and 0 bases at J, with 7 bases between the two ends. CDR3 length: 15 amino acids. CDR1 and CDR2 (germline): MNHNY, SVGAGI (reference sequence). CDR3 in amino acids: CASSSQSSYNSPLHF. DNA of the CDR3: TGTGCCAGCAGTTCACAGAGCTCCTATAATTCACCCCTCCACTTT.

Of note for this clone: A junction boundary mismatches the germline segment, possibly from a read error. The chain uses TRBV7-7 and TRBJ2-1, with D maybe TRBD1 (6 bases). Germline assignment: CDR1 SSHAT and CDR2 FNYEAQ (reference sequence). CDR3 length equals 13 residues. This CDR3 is CASSSGHPNEQFF. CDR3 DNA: TGTGCTAGCAGCTCGGGACACCCCAATGAGCAGTTCTTC.

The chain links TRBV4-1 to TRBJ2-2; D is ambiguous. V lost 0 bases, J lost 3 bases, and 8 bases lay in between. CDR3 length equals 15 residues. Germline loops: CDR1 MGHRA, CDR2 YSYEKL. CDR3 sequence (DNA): TGCGCCAGCAGCCAAGACACGGTGTACACCGGGGAGCTGTTTTTT. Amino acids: CASSQDTVYTGELFF.